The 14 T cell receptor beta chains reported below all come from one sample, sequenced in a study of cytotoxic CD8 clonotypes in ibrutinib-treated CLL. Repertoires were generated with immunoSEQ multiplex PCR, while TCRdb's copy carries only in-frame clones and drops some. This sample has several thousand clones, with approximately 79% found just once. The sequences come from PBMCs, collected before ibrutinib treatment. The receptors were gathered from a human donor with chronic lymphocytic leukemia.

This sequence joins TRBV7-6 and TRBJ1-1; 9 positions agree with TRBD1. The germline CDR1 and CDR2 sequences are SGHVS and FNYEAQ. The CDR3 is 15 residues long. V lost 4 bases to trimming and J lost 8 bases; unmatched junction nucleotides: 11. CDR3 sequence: CASSSGQGRVREAFF. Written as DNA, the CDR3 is TGTGCCAGCAGCTCCGGACAGGGGAGGGTACGGGAAGCTTTCTTT.

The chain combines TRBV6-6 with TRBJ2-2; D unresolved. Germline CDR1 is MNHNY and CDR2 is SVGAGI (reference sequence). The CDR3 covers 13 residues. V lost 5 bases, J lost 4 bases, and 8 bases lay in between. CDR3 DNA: TGTGCCAGCAGTCGGACCGGCACCGGGGAGCTGTTTTTT. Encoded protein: CASSRTGTGELFF.

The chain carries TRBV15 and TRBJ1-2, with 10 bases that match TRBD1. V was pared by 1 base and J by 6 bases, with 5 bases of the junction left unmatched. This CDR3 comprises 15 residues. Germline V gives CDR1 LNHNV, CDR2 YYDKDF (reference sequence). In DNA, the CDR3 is TGTGCCACCAGCAGAGGGACAGGGGGTATCAATGGCTACACCTTC. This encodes CATSRGTGGINGYTF.

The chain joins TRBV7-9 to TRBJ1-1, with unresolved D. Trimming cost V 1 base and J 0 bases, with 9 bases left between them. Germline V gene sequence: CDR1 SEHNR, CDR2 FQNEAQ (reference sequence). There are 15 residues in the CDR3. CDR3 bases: TGTGCCAGCAGCTTAGTTCGGGCATTGAACACTGAAGCTTTCTTT. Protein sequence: CASSLVRALNTEAFF.

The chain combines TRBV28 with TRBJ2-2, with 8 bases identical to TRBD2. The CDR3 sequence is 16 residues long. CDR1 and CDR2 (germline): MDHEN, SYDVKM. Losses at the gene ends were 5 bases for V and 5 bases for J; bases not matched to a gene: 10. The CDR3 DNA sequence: TGTGCCAGCAGTCTCCCTCCCGCTAGCGGGACCGGGGAGCTGTTTTTT. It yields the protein CASSLPPASGTGELFF.

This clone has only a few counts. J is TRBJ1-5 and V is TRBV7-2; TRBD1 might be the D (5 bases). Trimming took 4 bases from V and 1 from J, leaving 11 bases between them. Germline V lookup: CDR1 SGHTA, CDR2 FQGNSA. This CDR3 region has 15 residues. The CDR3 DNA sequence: TGTGCCAGCAGCTCCCCTGGGGGAAGCAATCAGCCCCAGCATTTT. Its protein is CASSSPGGSNQPQHF. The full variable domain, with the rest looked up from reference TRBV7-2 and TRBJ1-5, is GAGVSQSPSNKVTEKGKDVELRCDPISGHTALYWYRQSLGQGLEFLIYFQGNSAPDKSGLPSDRFSAERTGGSVSTLTIQRTQQEDSAVYLCASSSPGGSNQPQHFGDGTRLSIL.

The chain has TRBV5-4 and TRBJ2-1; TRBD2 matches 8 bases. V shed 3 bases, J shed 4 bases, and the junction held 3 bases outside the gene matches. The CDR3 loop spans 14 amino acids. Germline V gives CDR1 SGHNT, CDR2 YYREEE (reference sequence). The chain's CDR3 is CASSSGGVYNEQFF. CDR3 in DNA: TGTGCCAGCAGCTCCGGGGGGGTTTACAATGAGCAGTTCTTC.

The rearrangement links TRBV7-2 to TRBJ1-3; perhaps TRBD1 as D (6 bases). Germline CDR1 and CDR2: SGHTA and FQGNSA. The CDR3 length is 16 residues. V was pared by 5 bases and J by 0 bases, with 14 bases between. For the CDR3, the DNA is TGTGCCAGCAGCCACTTCCCGGGGGCCTCTGGAAACACCATATATTTT. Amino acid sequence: CASSHFPGASGNTIYF.

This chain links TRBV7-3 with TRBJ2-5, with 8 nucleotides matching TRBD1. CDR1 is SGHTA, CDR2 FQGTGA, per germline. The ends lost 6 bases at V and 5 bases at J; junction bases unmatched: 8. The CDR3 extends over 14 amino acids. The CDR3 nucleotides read TGTGCCAGCAGTACCAGGGGGCGTGGGGAGACCCAGTACTTC. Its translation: CASSTRGRGETQYF. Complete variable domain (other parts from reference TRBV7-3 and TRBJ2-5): GAGVSQTPSNKVTEKGKYVELRCDPISGHTALYWYRQSLGQGPEFLIYFQGTGAADDSGLPNDRFFAVRPEGSVSTLKIQRTERGDSAVYLCASSTRGRGETQYFGPGTRLLVL.

In DNA form, the CDR3 reads TGTGCCAGCTCACCGCCGGACAGGGTGGACACCGGGGAGCTGTTTTTT. This sequence encodes CASSPPDRVDTGELFF. The chain combines TRBV18 with TRBJ2-2; 8 nucleotides align to TRBD1. The V and J ends lost 3 bases and 3 bases, in that order; junction bases with no gene match: 6. This CDR3 spans 16 amino acids. Germline V CDR1 and CDR2: KGHSH, LQKENI.

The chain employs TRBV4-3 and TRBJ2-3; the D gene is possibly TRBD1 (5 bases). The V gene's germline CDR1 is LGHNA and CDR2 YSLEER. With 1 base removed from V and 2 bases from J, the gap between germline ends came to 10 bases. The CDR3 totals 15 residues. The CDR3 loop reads CASSQGQSPTDTQYF. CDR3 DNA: TGCGCCAGCAGCCAAGGACAGTCCCCCACAGATACGCAGTATTTT.

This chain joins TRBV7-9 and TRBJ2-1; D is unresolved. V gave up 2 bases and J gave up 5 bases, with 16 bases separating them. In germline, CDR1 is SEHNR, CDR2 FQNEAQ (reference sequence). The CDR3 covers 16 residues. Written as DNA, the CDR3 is TGTGCCAGCAGCTTAAGTTTGGTAGTTGTCGACAATGAGCAGTTCTTC. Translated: CASSLSLVVVDNEQFF.

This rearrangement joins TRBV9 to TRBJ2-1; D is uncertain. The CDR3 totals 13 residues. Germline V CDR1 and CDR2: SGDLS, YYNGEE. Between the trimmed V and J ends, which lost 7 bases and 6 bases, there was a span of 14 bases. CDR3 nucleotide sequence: TGTGCCAGCTCCGTGACCCCCGGCAATGAGCAGTTCTTC. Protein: CASSVTPGNEQFF.

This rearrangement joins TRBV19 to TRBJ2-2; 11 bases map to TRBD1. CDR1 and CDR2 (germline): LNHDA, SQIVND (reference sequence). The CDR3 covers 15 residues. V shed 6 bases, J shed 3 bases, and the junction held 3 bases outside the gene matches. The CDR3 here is CASRDRGQDTGELFF. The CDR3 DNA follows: TGTGCCAGTAGGGACAGGGGGCAGGACACCGGGGAGCTGTTTTTT.